The clone carrying this T cell receptor (beta chain) was observed many times. The CDR3 is 14 residues long. Looked up from germline, CDR1 is DFQATT and CDR2 is SNEGSKA (reference sequence). The V gene end was trimmed by 2 bases and the J gene end by 10 bases; junction bases not matched to a gene: 7. Each CDR3 protein is one row after TCRdb ran MiXCR on the 5' RACE reads. The sample lists over 45,000 distinct CDR3 sequences; over 3.5% were seen once. The entry originates in a study of neurological immune-mediated disorders. The J gene is TRBJ1-6, the V gene TRBV20-1; TRBD1 matches at 8 bases. Specimen: CD4+ T cells from blood. The sequence was collected from a woman aged 40-49 years with multiple sclerosis. The CDR3 here is CSARLTGDGSPLHF. CDR3 coding DNA: TGCAGTGCTAGACTGACAGGGGATGGGTCACCCCTCCACTTT.